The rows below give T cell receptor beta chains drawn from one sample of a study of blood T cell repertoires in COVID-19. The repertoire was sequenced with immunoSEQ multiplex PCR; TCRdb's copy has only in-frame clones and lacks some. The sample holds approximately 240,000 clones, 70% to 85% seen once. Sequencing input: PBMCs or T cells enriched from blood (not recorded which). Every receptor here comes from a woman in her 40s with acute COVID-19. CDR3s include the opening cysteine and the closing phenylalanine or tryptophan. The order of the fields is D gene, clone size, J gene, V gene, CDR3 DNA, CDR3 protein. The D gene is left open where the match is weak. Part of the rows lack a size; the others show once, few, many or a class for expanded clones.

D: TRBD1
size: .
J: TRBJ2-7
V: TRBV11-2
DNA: TGTGCCAGCAGCTCTTCCCAACGACAGGGGGCGGCCTTC
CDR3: CASSSSQRQGAAF

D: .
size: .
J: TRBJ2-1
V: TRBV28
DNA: TGTGCCAGCAGTTTAGTTGGGCCTCCAGGCAATGAGCAGTTCTTC
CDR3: CASSLVGPPGNEQFF

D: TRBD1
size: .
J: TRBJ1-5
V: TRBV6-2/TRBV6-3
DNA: TGTGCCAGCAGTCCCACAGGGGCTCAGCCCCAGCATTTT
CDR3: CASSPTGAQPQHF

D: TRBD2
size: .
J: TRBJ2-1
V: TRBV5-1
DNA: TGCGCCAGCAGTAGCGGGGGCCCTAACAATGAGCAGTTCTTC
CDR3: CASSSGGPNNEQFF

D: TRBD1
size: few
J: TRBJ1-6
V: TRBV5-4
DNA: TGTGCCAGCAGCCCCGACAGGGTAATGACACCCCTCCACTTT
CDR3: CASSPDRVMTPLHF

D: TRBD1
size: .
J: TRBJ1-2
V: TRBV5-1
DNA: TGCGCCAGCAGCCCGATCGGACAGGGTGGCTACACCTTC
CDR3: CASSPIGQGGYTF

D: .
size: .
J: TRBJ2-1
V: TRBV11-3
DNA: TGTGCCAGCAGCTTACTCTACAATGAGCAGTTCTTC
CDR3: CASSLLYNEQFF

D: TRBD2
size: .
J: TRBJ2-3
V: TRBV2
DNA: TGTGCCAGCAGTGGGACTAGCGGGGGGGCAGATACGCAGTATTTT
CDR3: CASSGTSGGADTQYF

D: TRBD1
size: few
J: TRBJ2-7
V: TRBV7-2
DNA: TGTGCCAGCCAACGGTACCGGGACAGTTACGAGCAGTACTTC
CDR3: CASQRYRDSYEQYF

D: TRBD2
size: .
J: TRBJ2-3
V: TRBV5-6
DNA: TGTGCCAGCAGCTTGGGTGCCAGCGGGGGGTACACAGATACGCAGTATTTT
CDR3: CASSLGASGGYTDTQYF

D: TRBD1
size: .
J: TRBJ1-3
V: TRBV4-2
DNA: TGTGCCAGCAGCGACCGGGACAGGGGAAACACCATATATTTT
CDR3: CASSDRDRGNTIYF

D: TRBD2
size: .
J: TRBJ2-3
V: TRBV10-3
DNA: TGTGCCACGAGGACTAGCGGCACAGATACGCAGTATTTT
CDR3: CATRTSGTDTQYF

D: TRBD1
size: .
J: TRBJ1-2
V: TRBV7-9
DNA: TGTGCCAGCAGCCCCGGACAGGGGTATGGCTACACCTTC
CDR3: CASSPGQGYGYTF

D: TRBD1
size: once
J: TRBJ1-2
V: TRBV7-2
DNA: TGTGCCAGCAGCTCGGGACAGGGAGGGGGCTACACCTTC
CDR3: CASSSGQGGGYTF

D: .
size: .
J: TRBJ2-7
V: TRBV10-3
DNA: TGTGCCATCAGTGGGAGGGGAGGCAGAACCTCCTACGAGCAGTACTTC
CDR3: CAISGRGGRTSYEQYF